This T cell receptor (beta chain) emerged from a study of cytomegalovirus exposure and HLA in healthy donors (TCRdb year 2017). Study-level background: According to an earlier analysis of several hundred of the donors, 150 million to 200 million T cells yielded roughly 110 million unique TCR beta sequences and approximately 300 Gb of sequence data. A later analysis re-analyzed previously published TCR beta repertoires from hundreds of donors and added high-resolution HLA genotyping to study TCR occurrence patterns. The study combined high-throughput TCR immunosequencing, statistical association of individual TCRs with disease status, and machine learning to predict cytomegalovirus infection status. Using immunosequencing, the study profiled T cell repertoires from 666 subjects and related those repertoires to cytomegalovirus serostatus. The number of typed donors differed by locus: about 629-640 for A, B, C, DRB1 and DQB1; some 500 for DQA1; roughly 600 for DPA1; and about 450 for DPB1. Both class I and class II loci were covered by HLA typing, at four-digit resolution. In addition to the first cohort of approximately 670 subjects, a separate validation cohort of 130 or so different subjects was used. Of the 300 to 500 genotyped donors, 75% to 85% were placed in the genetic ancestry cluster associated with self-reported Caucasian donors. To decide whether each TCR beta V gene segment behaved as functional or pseudogenic, an earlier analysis of nearly 600 of the donors relied on high-throughput TCR beta sequencing. Among around 400 genotyped donors of the cohort, an average of roughly 230,000 unique TCR beta nucleotide sequences was sequenced per donor, of which about 18% were non-productive. About 300 gigabases of sequencing data and 70 million to 100 million unique TCR sequences made up an early release that covered over 550 HLA-typed donors. Donor age, sex, ethnicity and CMV serostatus were compiled together with the repertoire data. Rather than using new phenotypic data, the later analysis identified candidate immune exposures from TCR beta sequences and from how often those sequences occurred across donors. The study aimed to test whether cataloging public T cell receptors could reveal signatures of past pathogen exposure. A later genetic analysis took genome-wide SNP genotypes for about three fifths of the 666 donors and used that subset as a discovery cohort. Roughly five DR-DQ haplotypes were handled as single units for association and clustering because linkage in the cohort was strong. Every repertoire in the discovery cohort had been generated on one and the same sequencing platform. General conclusions and limits of the study: A later analysis found that most CMV-associated TCR beta chains appeared HLA-restricted, with HLA associations seemingly driven largely by CMV exposure. For the cohort, immune exposure information was limited to CMV serostatus. In a later analysis, HLA-associated TCR beta chains showed more clonal expansion and lower generation probabilities than non-associated chains that were equally common. Roughly uniform sequencing depth across donors was assumed in presence/absence analyses, although this assumption may not hold. While some public TCRs were present in many individuals, most TCR sequences turned up only very rarely across donors. An association between a missense DCLRE1C variant and V-gene and J-gene trimming of TCR beta chains was found in a later genetic analysis and replicated in an independent cohort. At a false discovery rate of 0.05, a later analysis linked 16,951 TCR beta sequences to specific HLA alleles. The classifier was reported to diagnose cytomegalovirus status with high specificity and sensitivity in both the original and validation cohorts. The study gave a list of 150 to 200 TCR beta chains associated with cytomegalovirus. According to a later genetic analysis, donors in an Asian-associated ancestry cluster had fewer N-insertions in productive TCRs than the roughly 700-donor mean. A cluster of highly shared sequence variants was judged likely to represent a technical artifact of the sequencing pipeline. Only TCR beta chains were sequenced in this cohort, and the absence of alpha or paired-chain data limited detectable features. A further reported finding was that TCR beta sequences accurately predicted the HLA-A and HLA-B alleles for most subjects in the first cohort. It was suggested by the authors that the approach could potentially be generalized to other disease states and immunological phenotypes. The earlier analysis of almost 600 of the donors excluded about 16 rarely observed V segments, including chromosome 9 orphons, because counts were too low. When HLA alleles, especially DR and DQ, strongly co-occurred, TCR associations were difficult to assign to individual alleles. In an earlier analysis of around 600 of the donors, most TCR beta V segments appeared in productive rearrangements about 87% or about 30% of the time, broadly matching IMGT annotations. In vitro tests confirmed that three of the cytomegalovirus-associated TCR beta chains recognize cytomegalovirus antigens. Linkage disequilibrium might explain the correlated functional status among segregating V segments, but an unknown experimental factor could not be excluded. Some IMGT-functional V segments, including TRBV6-2 and TRBV6-3, could not be distinguished by the 87-base-pair reads and were therefore excluded. A later analysis reported that several top co-occurrence clusters appeared linked to parvovirus B19, influenza, CMV and Epstein-Barr virus. HLA typing was unavailable for some donors at each locus, so association tests used only the typed subset. In a later analysis, TCR association rates were found to vary across HLA loci, with the most associated TCRs seen for DRB1 alleles and the fewest for HLA-C alleles.

Library construction relied on the immunoSEQ multiplex PCR assay. A mixture of 60 forward primers for TCR Vbeta segments and 13 reverse primers for TCR Jbeta segments was used in the multiplex PCR. A multiplex PCR assay on genomic DNA amplified the CDR3 region of rearranged TCR beta genes. The Illumina HiSeq System was used to sequence the amplified TCR beta libraries as 87-base-pair reads. As for how the authors treated the data: A later analysis tallied around 80 million unique TCR beta chains across the 700 or so repertoires, and about 12 million of those chains were shared by two or more donors. To remove PCR and sequencing errors, raw reads were error-corrected and collapsed into unique sequences using a nearest-neighbor algorithm that merged closely related sequences. To assign V, D and J gene segments, CDR3 sequences were aligned to IMGT reference sequences. For a sequence to be retained, a match of at least six nucleotides to both a V gene segment and a J gene segment was required. A rearrangement counted as productive if the CDR3 had no stop codons and remained in frame with V and J, and every other rearrangement counted as non-productive. CDR3 was defined by IMGT convention, running from the second conserved V-encoded cysteine to the conserved J-encoded phenylalanine. The earlier analysis of about 560 of the donors excluded any sequence lacking an unambiguous match to a single V gene segment. An earlier analysis of several hundred of the donors called V segments functional above 56.7% productive rearrangements and segregating when the between-donor standard deviation exceeded 5%. A statistical classification framework was built for diagnosing cytomegalovirus status from the catalog of TCR beta chain sequences. V and J gene assignment, in a later analysis, came from comparing TCR nucleotide sequences with IMGT/GENE-DB human TR gene sequences. In a later analysis, CDR3 sequences and most-parsimonious VDJ recombination scenarios were assigned using the TCRdist pipeline. In a later analysis, every TCR beta chain was defined by the combination of its CDR3 amino acid sequence and its V-gene family, and reads without a unique V-gene family were dropped. To address suspected cross-contamination and a sequencing artifact, a later analysis removed a few hundred highly shared, low-generation-probability nucleotide sequences. In a later analysis, a clonal expansion index was calculated for each public chain from normalized within-repertoire ranks of inferred template counts. Generation probabilities in a later analysis came from a VDJ recombination model fitted to out-of-frame rearrangements, and those results were checked against IGoR. Hypergeometric tests were used in a later analysis to score TCR-TCR, TCR-HLA and TCR-CMV co-occurrence, with a repertoire-size bias correction applied to the TCR pairs. A later analysis estimated false discovery rates by permuting HLA or CMV assignments 20 times. In a later analysis, co-occurring TCRs were grouped using DBSCAN, with TCRdist sequence similarity added in when clustering inside HLA-allele-positive subsets. Repertoires with fewer than 30,000 or more than 120,000 public chains were left out of co-occurrence clustering, as were a handful of repertoires with anomalous nucleotide sharing. What TCRdb holds here is the immuneACCESS table cut down to in-frame rearrangements. Part of the clones is not present; checked against another copy, under half of the missing clones reflect an unresolved V gene, and the others are unexplained. V, J and clone size are taken as reported in that table, and D and trimming were inferred from the DNA itself. The sample yields 150,000 to 200,000 clones; nearly 80% were counted once. The ten largest clones capture over 12% of the sample.

The CDR3 numbers 15 residues from cysteine through phenylalanine. Just CDR3 DNA is preserved here, 45 bases in frame from base 1. CDR1 and CDR2 were assigned from the germline V gene as SGHVS and FQNEAQ. The trim is 5 bases for V and 0 bases for J, with a gap of 13 bases between the germline ends. The cohort comprised fewer than 750 healthy bone marrow donors. At the time of sampling, every cohort member was nominally healthy, though immune exposures that went unrecorded were likely present. The donor tested CMV seropositive and was one of the 289 seropositive cohort members. A peripheral blood sample was provided by each donor, and peripheral blood mononuclear cells were used for TCR beta sequencing. Genomic DNA was extracted from the blood cell samples with the Qiagen DNeasy Blood Extraction Kit. As for this clone: Its antigen remains unidentified. Per-base quality was not reported, and no clone a single base away is much larger than it.

Material for sequencing was PBMCs. The origin of this receptor is a man aged 50-60 years in good health and CMV-seropositive. This sequence uses TRBV7-8 and TRBJ1-1, with a tentative D gene TRBD1 over 6 matching bases. The sequence in DNA is TGTGCCAGCAGCCCAAGGACAGCGATGAACACTGAAGCTTTCTTT. The resulting protein is CASSPRTAMNTEAFF.